This TCR beta chain was sequenced for a study of T cell responses to AZD1222 COVID-19 vaccine. Regarding the study as a whole: Repertoire collection took place solely once the T cell response had peaked. Just a handful of AZD1222 recipients tested seropositive at baseline. Donors were chiefly white British, with a greater number of females, and clonal diversity was perhaps underestimated.

TCRdb keeps only in-frame clones here, not all; method: immunoSEQ multiplex PCR. This sample has 80,000 to 95,000 clones, with roughly 90% found just once. Pooling covered second doses at about 4 or about 12 weeks. As for this clone: Its antigen is unidentified.

The CDR3 is 13 residues long. Germline V CDR1 and CDR2: SGHTA, FQGNSA. The trim removed 6 bases at V and 7 bases at J, leaving 9 bases unmatched. The sequences come from peripheral blood, collected 28 days after the second AZD1222 dose. V gene TRBV7-2 combines with J gene TRBJ2-7; TRBD1 matches 7 bases. The TCR originated in an adult who received the AZD1222 COVID-19 vaccine. DNA of the CDR3: TGTGCCAGCAGTACCGGGACAGTCGGTGAGCAGTACTTC. This translates into CASSTGTVGEQYF.